This T cell receptor (beta chain) was identified in a study of T cells in Graves' hyperthyroidism and ophthalmopathy. Diagnoses were established using clinical symptoms, serum thyroxine and TRAb, thyroid ultrasound and orbital computed tomography. This clonotype has a count of ten or more. The CDR3 sequence is 13 residues long. Germline CDR1 is LNHDA and CDR2 is SQIVND (reference sequence). V was clipped by 5 bases and J by 13 bases, with 18 bases between them. Authors of the study amplified TCR beta CDR3 regions from RNA transcripts. The study used the HTBI primer set for a first-round RT-PCR of the TCR CDR3. TCRdb fed the multiplex PCR reads into MiXCR, producing one record per CDR3 protein. The table has around 190,000 distinct CDR3 sequences, 17% seen once.

The source is a woman aged 45-65 years with Graves' hyperthyroidism. The V and J genes are TRBV19 and TRBJ2-1; tentative D call: TRBD1 (6 bases). Sequenced material: blood. The CDR3 is CASSLSYRDPQFF. CDR3 nucleotide sequence: TGTGCCAGTAGTCTAAGTTACAGGGACCCCCAGTTCTTC.